The 21 T cell receptor beta chains presented below share a single source sample, sequenced in a study of shared clonotypes between healthy human individuals. CD8 cells regarded as naive lacked CD45RO, were positively chosen for CCR7, and omitted terminally differentiated effector memory CD45RA+ cells. Sequencing used immunoSEQ multiplex PCR; TCRdb keeps in-frame clones, though not all of them. The table has millions of clones, around 96% seen once; the top ten hold 0.9% to 1.3%. Sequencing used naive CD8+ T cells sorted from blood. The receptors derive from a man younger than 30 in good health.

CDR3: CASTNPSSGANVLTF. As DNA, the CDR3 is TGTGCCAGCACCAACCCCAGCTCTGGGGCCAACGTCCTGACTTTC. The chain recombines TRBV6-5 with TRBJ2-6; the D is unclear. Germline CDR1 reads MNHEY; CDR2 reads SVGAGI. The CDR3 sequence is 15 residues long. V lost 7 bases to trimming and J lost 0 bases, with 10 bases between them.

Remarks on this clone: Other DNA sequences in the sample encode the same CDR3. The rearrangement uses TRBV27 and TRBJ2-7; TRBD1 matches at 10 bases. V shed 5 bases and J 4 bases; nucleotides not matched to a gene: 2. The length of the CDR3 is 13 residues. Germline V gene lookup returns CDR1 MNHEY and CDR2 SMNVEV (reference sequence). The CDR3 region has the DNA TGTGCCAGCAGTCGACAGGGGGCTTACGAGCAGTACTTC. The encoded protein is CASSRQGAYEQYF.

The rearrangement links TRBV19 to TRBJ1-1; 7 positions match TRBD1. CDR1 and CDR2 from the germline V gene are LNHDA and SQIVND (reference sequence). V shed 5 bases, J shed 4 bases, and the junction held 7 bases outside the gene matches. This CDR3 spans 14 amino acids. The CDR3: CASSAIEGATEAFF. CDR3 in DNA: TGTGCCAGTAGTGCTATCGAGGGGGCCACTGAAGCTTTCTTT.

The gene calls are TRBV19 and TRBJ2-7; D is unresolved. The CDR3 loop spans 14 amino acids. Germline values: CDR1 LNHDA, CDR2 SQIVND (reference sequence). The V end lost 0 bases, the J end lost 0 bases, and 6 bases lay between the germline ends. CDR3 in DNA: TGTGCCAGTAGTATAGACATGAGCTCCTACGAGCAGTACTTC. It is translated as CASSIDMSSYEQYF.

The V call is TRBV7-9, the J call TRBJ1-1; D ambiguous. CDR3 size: 13 residues. Trimming took 7 bases from V and 4 from J, leaving 13 bases between them. Germline V gene sequence: CDR1 SEHNR, CDR2 FQNEAQ (reference sequence). The DNA of the CDR3 is TGTGCCAGCACCGAAGCTGGTGGCACTGAAGCTTTCTTT. This encodes CASTEAGGTEAFF.

V usage is TRBV9 and J usage is TRBJ2-2, with D perhaps being TRBD1 or TRBD2 (6 bases each). Germline V gives CDR1 SGDLS, CDR2 YYNGEE. V lost 4 bases and J lost 5, with 18 bases in between. The length of the CDR3 is 16 residues. CDR3 nucleotides: TGTGCCAGCAGCTCCGCACAGGGACTTTGGACCGGGGAGCTGTTTTTT. Its translation is CASSSAQGLWTGELFF.

The rearrangement joins TRBV7-9 to TRBJ1-2; D remains ambiguous. Trimming stripped 0 bases from V and 5 bases from J, with 16 bases between. The CDR3 has 16 residues. Germline CDR1 and CDR2: SEHNR and FQNEAQ (reference sequence). CDR3 protein: CASSLASTDLFYGYTF. The CDR3 coding sequence is TGTGCCAGCAGCTTAGCGTCTACAGACTTATTTTATGGCTACACCTTC.

The J gene is TRBJ1-5, the V gene TRBV10-3; TRBD1 is a possible D gene (6 bases). Trimming took off 11 bases at V and 5 bases at J, with 16 bases between the two ends. The CDR3 is 13 amino acids. Germline CDR1 is ENHRY and CDR2 is SYGVKD. CDR3 residues: CAAQGGADQPQHF. In nucleotides, the CDR3 is TGTGCCGCACAGGGTGGGGCCGATCAGCCCCAGCATTTT.

V usage is TRBV27 and J usage is TRBJ2-2, with D possibly matching TRBD2 (7 bases). Trimming cost V 2 bases and J 6 bases, with 13 bases left between them. Germline-derived CDR1 and CDR2 are MNHEY and SMNVEV (reference sequence). This CDR3 is built from 15 residues. CDR3 in amino acids: CASSLGAGAAGELFF. The CDR3 DNA follows: TGTGCCAGCAGTTTAGGTGCGGGGGCTGCCGGGGAGCTGTTTTTT.

The rearrangement joins TRBV2 to TRBJ1-1; D remains unclear. Deletions cut 5 bases from V and 5 bases from J, with 12 bases between. The CDR3 contains 13 residues. Germline lookup yields CDR1 SNHLY and CDR2 FYNNEI. This CDR3 reads CASSIGVGTEAFF. As DNA, the CDR3 is TGTGCCAGCAGTATCGGGGTCGGGACTGAAGCTTTCTTT.

The V gene is TRBV11-3, the J gene TRBJ2-1; tentatively, D is TRBD2 (5 bases). The CDR3 loop spans 12 amino acids. Between the trimmed V and J ends, which lost 9 bases and 6 bases, there was a span of 12 bases. The germline V gene encodes CDR1 SGHNT and CDR2 YENEEA. The CDR3 spells CASRGAGNEQFF. The CDR3 bases are TGTGCCAGTCGGGGAGCAGGCAATGAGCAGTTCTTC.

The CDR3, as DNA: TGTGCCAGCAGCCCTCAGGGTTCCGGGGAGCTGTTTTTT. Its protein product is CASSPQGSGELFF. This sequence joins TRBV7-3 and TRBJ2-2; TRBD1 might be the D (5 bases). Germline CDR1 and CDR2: SGHTA and FQGTGA. The CDR3 has 13 amino acids. V gave up 5 bases and J gave up 6 bases, with 10 bases separating them.

The chain uses TRBV5-6 and TRBJ2-3; 7 bases align to TRBD1. The CDR3 loop spans 14 amino acids. In germline, CDR1 is SGHDT, CDR2 YYEEEE. The J segment lost 3 bases and the V segment lost 0 bases, leaving 1 base of the junction unmatched. The CDR3 nucleotides are TGTGCCAGCAGCTTGGGGACAGGAACAGATACGCAGTATTTT. Residues: CASSLGTGTDTQYF. The full variable domain, rest sourced from reference TRBV5-6 and TRBJ2-3, is DAGVTQSPTHLIKTRGQQVTLRCSPKSGHDTVSWYQQALGQGPQFIFQYYEEEERQRGNFPDRFSGHQFPNYSSELNVNALLLGDSALYLCASSLGTGTDTQYFGPGTRLTVL.

The V call is TRBV7-6, the J call TRBJ1-1; D perhaps matches TRBD1 (6 bases). The germline V gene has CDR1 SGHVS and CDR2 FNYEAQ. The CDR3 sequence is 16 residues long. Trimming took off 5 bases at V and 5 bases at J, with 21 bases between the two ends. This CDR3 reads CASSLSGTQGKTEAFF. CDR3 nucleotide sequence: TGTGCCAGCAGCCTCTCCGGGACGCAGGGGAAAACTGAAGCTTTCTTT.

The rearrangement uses TRBV10-1 and TRBJ2-5; D gene unclear. Germline V gene lookup returns CDR1 WNHNN and CDR2 SYGVQD (reference sequence). Trimming took 11 bases from V and 5 from J, leaving 15 bases between them. This CDR3 spans 12 amino acids. This CDR3 is CAATPGRETQYF. The CDR3, as DNA: TGCGCCGCTACACCCGGGCGGGAGACCCAGTACTTC.

The rearrangement links TRBV15 to TRBJ2-2, with 7 bases matching TRBD1. Per the germline V gene, CDR1 is LNHNV and CDR2 is YYDKDF (reference sequence). V gave up 0 bases and J gave up 2 bases; unmatched junction bases: 9. The CDR3 has 18 residues. The DNA of the CDR3 is TGTGCCACCAGCAGAGATGGCGGCAGGGGGATTAACACCGGGGAGCTGTTTTTT. Translated: CATSRDGGRGINTGELFF.

The V and J genes are TRBV29-1 and TRBJ1-1; the D is unclear. Trimming left V 4 bases short and J 1 base short, with 7 bases between. The CDR3 length is 12 residues. Germline CDR1 is SQVTM and CDR2 is ANQGSEA. CDR3 DNA: TGCAGCGTTGCGACGGCGAACACTGAAGCTTTCTTT. Protein product: CSVATANTEAFF.

The rearrangement joins TRBV4-1 to TRBJ2-1, with D perhaps matching TRBD2 (6 bases). Germline CDR1 and CDR2: MGHRA and YSYEKL. This CDR3 is 18 amino acids long. Trimming removed 1 base at V and 5 bases at J, with 21 bases between. DNA of the CDR3: TGCGCCAGCAGCCAAGTCGGTAGACTAGACACGACAGACAATGAGCAGTTCTTC. It translates to CASSQVGRLDTTDNEQFF.

This clone was detected once. J is TRBJ2-7 and V is TRBV10-2; 7 nucleotides align to TRBD1. This CDR3 contains 14 residues. Unmatched junction bases numbered 7, after V lost 6 bases and J lost 2 bases. The germline CDR1 and CDR2 sequences are WSHSY and SAAADI. The DNA for the CDR3 is TGCGCCAGCAGCTACGGACAGGTCCCCTACGAGCAGTACTTC. Amino acids: CASSYGQVPYEQYF.

This sequence joins TRBV5-6 and TRBJ1-1; the D is unclear. V was cut by 2 bases and J by 4 bases, with 9 bases left in between. This CDR3 region has 13 residues. Germline loops: CDR1 SGHDT, CDR2 YYEEEE. The CDR3 region is CASSFIWGTEAFF. The DNA for the CDR3 is TGTGCCAGCAGCTTTATCTGGGGCACTGAAGCTTTCTTT.

J is TRBJ1-1 and V is TRBV28; a weak D match, TRBD1 (5 bases). Per germline, CDR1 MDHEN and CDR2 SYDVKM. V was trimmed by 2 bases and J by 0 bases, leaving 10 bases between them. This CDR3 is built from 15 residues. CDR3 sequence reads: CASSLIGAMNTEAFF. CDR3 DNA sequence: TGTGCCAGCAGTTTAATAGGGGCAATGAACACTGAAGCTTTCTTT.